This TCR beta chain was recovered during a study of identical twins. A universal primer binding site was introduced by template switching. The final cDNA contained unique molecular identifiers. TCRdb called the 5' RACE reads again in MiXCR, with one record for every CDR3 protein. Among more than 1.5 million distinct CDR3 sequences listed, roughly 35% were seen once. Germline V gives CDR1 SGHRS, CDR2 YFSETQ. This CDR3 region has 14 residues. After removal of 4 bases from V and 6 bases from J, the junction contained 7 bases not matched to a gene. The clonotype was recovered from a newborn girl in good health. The chain recombines TRBV5-1 with TRBJ1-2; 9 bases align to TRBD1. The sample taken for sequencing was cord blood. The CDR3 nucleotides read TGCGCCAGCAGCCTTGACAGGGGGGAGGATGGCTACACCTTC. As protein: CASSLDRGEDGYTF.